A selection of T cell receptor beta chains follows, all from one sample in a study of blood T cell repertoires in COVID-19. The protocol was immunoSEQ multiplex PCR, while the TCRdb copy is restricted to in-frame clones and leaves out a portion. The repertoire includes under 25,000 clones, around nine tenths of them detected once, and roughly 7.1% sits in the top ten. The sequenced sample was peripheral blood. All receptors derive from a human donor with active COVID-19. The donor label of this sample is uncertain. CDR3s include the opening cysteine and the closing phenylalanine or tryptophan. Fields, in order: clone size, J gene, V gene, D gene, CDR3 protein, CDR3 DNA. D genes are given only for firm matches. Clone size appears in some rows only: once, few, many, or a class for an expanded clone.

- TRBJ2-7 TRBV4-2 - CASSQLGQQGYEQYF TGTGCCAGCAGCCAACTAGGACAGCAAGGTTACGAGCAGTACTTC
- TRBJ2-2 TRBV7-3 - CASSLTATSTGELFF TGTGCCAGCAGCTTAACAGCCACTAGCACCGGGGAGCTGTTTTTT
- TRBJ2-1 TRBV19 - CAGRDWCYNEQFF TGTGCCGGCCGGGACTGGTGCTACAATGAGCAGTTCTTC
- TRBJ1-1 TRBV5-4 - CASSGFGRGNTEAFF TGTGCCAGCAGCGGTTTTGGGCGGGGGAACACTGAAGCTTTCTTT
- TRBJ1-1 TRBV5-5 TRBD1 CASSFDRASRNTEAFF TGTGCCAGCAGCTTCGACAGGGCCTCGCGGAACACTGAAGCTTTCTTT
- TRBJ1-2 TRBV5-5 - CASSFPTGLDYGYTF TGTGCCAGCAGCTTTCCGACAGGCTTGGACTATGGCTACACCTTC
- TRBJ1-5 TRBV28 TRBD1 CATSYRDRGYPPQHF TGTGCCACTTCTTACAGGGACAGGGGGTATCCGCCCCAGCATTTT
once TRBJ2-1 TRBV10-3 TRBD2 CAITGTSGGYNEQFF TGTGCCATCACCGGCACTAGCGGGGGCTACAATGAGCAGTTCTTC
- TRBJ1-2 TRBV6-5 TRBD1 CASRTGGDDGYTF TGTGCCAGCCGGACAGGGGGCGACGATGGCTACACCTTC
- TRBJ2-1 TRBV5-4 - CASGLPARNEQFF TGTGCCAGCGGCTTGCCAGCGCGAAATGAGCAGTTCTTC
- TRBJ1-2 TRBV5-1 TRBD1 CASSLGWGQMIYGYTF TGCGCCAGCAGCTTGGGTTGGGGACAGATGATCTATGGCTACACCTTC
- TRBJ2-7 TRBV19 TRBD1 CASSIAGGKPYEQYF TGTGCCAGTAGTATAGCAGGGGGCAAACCCTACGAGCAGTACTTC
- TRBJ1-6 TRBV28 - CASSFFRGSPLHF TGTGCCAGCAGTTTCTTCAGGGGCTCACCCCTCCACTTT
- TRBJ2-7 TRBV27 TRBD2 CASAIAGEAYEQYF TGTGCCAGCGCAATAGCGGGAGAAGCCTACGAGCAGTACTTC
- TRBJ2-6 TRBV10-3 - CAISPESGANVLTF TGTGCCATCAGTCCAGAATCTGGGGCCAACGTCCTGACTTTC
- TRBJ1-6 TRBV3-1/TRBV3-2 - CASSPEGPGALHF TGTGCCAGCAGCCCGGAGGGCCCTGGAGCCCTCCACTTT
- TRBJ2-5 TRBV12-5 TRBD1 CASGRPDREGETQYF TGTGCTAGTGGTCGACCGGACAGGGAAGGGGAGACCCAGTACTTC
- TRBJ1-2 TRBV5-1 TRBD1 CASTPAGGNYGYTF TGCGCCAGCACCCCCGCAGGGGGCAACTATGGCTACACCTTC
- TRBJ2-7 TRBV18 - CASSPFSGESYEQYF TGTGCCAGCTCACCCTTCAGTGGTGAATCCTACGAGCAGTACTTC
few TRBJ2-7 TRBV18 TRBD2 CASSPRTWAAGEYEQYF TGTGCCAGCTCTCCACGGACGTGGGCAGCGGGAGAGTACGAGCAGTACTTC
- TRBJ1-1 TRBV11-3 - CASSLGAEAFF TGTGCCAGCAGCTTAGGCGCTGAAGCTTTCTTT
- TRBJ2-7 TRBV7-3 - CASSSGLPTYEQYF TGTGCCAGCAGCTCGGGACTTCCCACCTACGAGCAGTACTTC
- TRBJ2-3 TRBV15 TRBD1 CATSRGGTGGPDTQYF TGTGCCACCAGCAGAGGTGGGACAGGGGGCCCAGATACGCAGTATTTT
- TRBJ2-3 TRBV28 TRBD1 CASSRTGTDTQYF TGTGCCAGCAGTCGGACAGGGACAGATACGCAGTATTTT
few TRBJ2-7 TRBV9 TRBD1 CANHPGQGTYEQYF TGTGCCAACCATCCGGGACAGGGCACCTACGAGCAGTACTTC
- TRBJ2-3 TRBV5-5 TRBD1 CASRDRGSGTDTQYF TGTGCCAGCAGGGACAGGGGTTCAGGCACAGATACGCAGTATTTT
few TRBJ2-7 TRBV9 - CASSVGVEYYEQYF TGTGCCAGCAGCGTAGGTGTAGAATACTACGAGCAGTACTTC
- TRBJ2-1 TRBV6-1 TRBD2 CASSGYSLAGSRGSYNEQFF TGTGCCAGCAGTGGTTATTCCCTAGCGGGAAGCCGGGGGTCCTACAATGAGCAGTTCTTC
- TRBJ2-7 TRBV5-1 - CASSLADREIYEQYF TGCGCCAGCAGCTTGGCCGACCGGGAGATCTACGAGCAGTACTTC
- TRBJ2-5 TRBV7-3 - CASSEWGGVGETQYF TGTGCCAGCAGCGAATGGGGCGGGGTGGGGGAGACCCAGTACTTC
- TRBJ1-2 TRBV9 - CASSVKGEGYTF TGTGCCAGCAGCGTAAAGGGGGAAGGCTACACCTTC
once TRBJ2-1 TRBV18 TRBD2 CASSPPGGRARDEQFF TGTGCCAGCTCACCACCCGGCGGGAGGGCCCGCGATGAGCAGTTCTTC
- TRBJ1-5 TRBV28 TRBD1 CASSDSRGNNQPQHF TGTGCCAGCAGTGATAGCAGGGGGAACAATCAGCCCCAGCATTTT
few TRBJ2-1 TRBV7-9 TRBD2 CASSSLASGNGEQFF TGTGCCAGCAGCTCCCTCGCTAGCGGGAATGGAGAGCAGTTCTTC
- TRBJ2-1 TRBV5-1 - CASSYFAGANNEQFF TGCGCCAGCAGTTATTTTGCAGGGGCTAACAATGAGCAGTTCTTC
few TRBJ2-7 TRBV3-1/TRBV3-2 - CASSQELASRYEQYF TGTGCCAGCAGCCAAGAACTAGCTTCGCGATACGAGCAGTACTTC
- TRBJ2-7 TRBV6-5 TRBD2 CASRPLAGEQYF TGTGCCAGCCGACCCCTAGCGGGAGAGCAGTACTTC
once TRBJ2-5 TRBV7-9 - CASSVRAPDSVQYF TGTGCCAGCAGCGTCCGGGCCCCGGATAGCGTCCAGTACTTC
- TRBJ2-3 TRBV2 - CASRRYRDTGTDTQYF TGTGCCAGCAGGCGTTACCGGGACACCGGCACAGATACGCAGTATTTT
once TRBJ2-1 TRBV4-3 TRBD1 CASSQGDRRSYNEQFF TGCGCCAGCAGCCAAGGGGACAGGCGGTCCTACAATGAGCAGTTCTTC
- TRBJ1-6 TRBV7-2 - CASSLGGLGYNSPLHF TGTGCCAGCAGCTTAGGAGGGCTAGGATACAATTCACCCCTCCACTTT
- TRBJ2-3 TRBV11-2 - CASRQNRLSDTQYF TGTGCCAGCAGACAAAACCGACTTTCAGACACGCAGTATTTT
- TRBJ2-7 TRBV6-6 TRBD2 CASSPGGYEQYF TGTGCCAGCAGCCCGGGAGGGTACGAGCAGTACTTC
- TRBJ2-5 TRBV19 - CASSTRRGGETQYF TGTGCCAGTAGTACCCGGAGAGGGGGAGAGACCCAGTACTTC
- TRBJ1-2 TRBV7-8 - CASSLSGFDYGYTF TGTGCCAGCAGCTTATCAGGTTTCGACTATGGCTACACCTTC
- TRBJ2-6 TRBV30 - CAWRLAGANVLTF TGTGCCTGGAGACTCGCTGGGGCCAACGTCCTGACTTTC
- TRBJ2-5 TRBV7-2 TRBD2 CASSSRTSGRWATQYF TGTGCCAGCAGCTCTCGGACTAGCGGGAGGTGGGCGACCCAGTACTTC
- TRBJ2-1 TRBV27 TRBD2 CASSLLPWVESSGSLGEQFF TGTGCCAGCAGTTTACTCCCATGGGTTGAGAGTAGCGGGAGCTTGGGTGAGCAGTTCTTC
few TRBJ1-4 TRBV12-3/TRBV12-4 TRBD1 CASSLYRGEKLFF TGTGCCAGCAGTTTGTACAGGGGTGAAAAACTGTTTTTT
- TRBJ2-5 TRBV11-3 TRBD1 CASRPGTGGEETQYF TGTGCCAGCAGGCCCGGGACAGGGGGCGAAGAGACCCAGTACTTC